A selection of T cell receptor beta chains follows, all from one sample in a study of blood T cells in healthy people across ages. Each CDR3 protein gets one entry after TCRdb re-called the 5' RACE reads with MiXCR. The sample shows 600,000 to 850,000 distinct CDR3 sequences, around 25% of them seen only once. The same specimen was also included in a second study, on T cells of mothers and their children.

Sample: blood. These receptors all stem from a boy between 10 and 17 years old in good health. Each CDR3 is given with its conserved first and last residue. Each record gives: CDR3 protein, CDR3 DNA, J gene, D gene, clone size, CDR3 length, V gene. D genes are given only for firm matches. Clone size is not always given. Where it is, it says once, few, many or a class for expanded clones.

CSSSPYTTGGNTIYF,TGTTCCAGCAGCCCTTACACGACGGGAGGAAACACCATATATTTT,TRBJ1-3,NA,NA,15,TRBV7-9
CASQSSLQGEFF,TGTGCCAGCCAATCTAGTCTACAGGGGGAGTTCTTC,TRBJ2-5,TRBD1,few,12,TRBV28
CASSPTGTSGSQMQETQYF,TGTGCCAGCAGCCCAACCGGGACTAGCGGGAGTCAAATGCAAGAGACCCAGTACTTC,TRBJ2-5,TRBD2,few,19,TRBV11-1
CASSQDDSSLNEKLFF,TGCGCCAGCAGCCAAGATGATTCCAGCCTCAATGAAAAACTGTTTTTT,TRBJ1-4,NA,NA,16,TRBV4-1
CASSESEGGNYGYTF,TGTGCCAGCAGTGAGTCGGAGGGAGGCAACTATGGCTACACCTTC,TRBJ1-2,NA,NA,15,TRBV2
CASSVDAGSETQYF,TGTGCCAGCAGCGTAGATGCGGGCTCAGAGACCCAGTACTTC,TRBJ2-5,NA,few,14,TRBV9
CSTRSGTSEGNPQYF,TGCAGTACTAGATCGGGGACTAGCGAGGGGAATCCCCAGTACTTC,TRBJ2-5,TRBD2,once,15,TRBV20-1
CASSLRPSGSYEQFF,TGCGCAAGCAGCTTGCGCCCTAGCGGGAGCTATGAGCAGTTCTTC,TRBJ2-1,TRBD2,few,15,TRBV5-1
CATALSTGELFF,TGTGCCACCGCTTTGTCGACCGGGGAGCTGTTTTTT,TRBJ2-2,NA,few,12,TRBV11-2
CASSYSHGQGADGYTF,TGTGCCAGCAGTTACTCGCATGGACAGGGGGCAGATGGCTACACCTTC,TRBJ1-2,TRBD1,few,16,TRBV6-6
CASSLSWGWEQPQHF,TGTGCCAGCAGCTTAAGTTGGGGGTGGGAGCAGCCCCAGCATTTT,TRBJ1-5,NA,few,15,TRBV7-2
CASGAGADTQYF,TGTGCCAGCGGAGCGGGAGCAGATACGCAGTATTTT,TRBJ2-3,TRBD2,NA,12,TRBV5-6
CASSPGTGEDIQYF,TGTGCCAGCTCACCTGGGACAGGGGAAGATATTCAGTACTTC,TRBJ2-4,TRBD1,NA,14,TRBV18
CASSLTRTSSTHVTQYF,TGTGCCAGCAGTCTCACCAGGACTAGTTCGACGCACGTGACCCAGTACTTC,TRBJ2-5,TRBD2,NA,17,TRBV2
CASSGDGNNEQFF,TGCGCCAGCAGCGGGGACGGAAACAATGAGCAGTTCTTC,TRBJ2-1,NA,NA,13,TRBV5-1
CASARWETQYF,TGTGCCAGCGCTAGGTGGGAGACCCAGTACTTC,TRBJ2-5,NA,few,11,TRBV6-2/TRBV6-3
CASSLGTGGWNGQYF,TGTGCCAGCAGCTTAGGGACAGGGGGCTGGAACGGGCAGTACTTC,TRBJ2-5,TRBD1,NA,15,TRBV5-6
CASSRGGSGPLQETQYF,TGTGCCAGCAGCCGGGGAGGTAGCGGGCCTCTCCAAGAGACCCAGTACTTC,TRBJ2-5,TRBD2,few,17,TRBV12-3/TRBV12-4
CASSQRGTSNTEAFF,TGTGCCAGCAGCCAAAGAGGAACTTCGAACACTGAAGCTTTCTTT,TRBJ1-1,NA,NA,15,TRBV3-1
CASSSLGLAQTDTQYF,TGTGCCAGCAGCTCCCTGGGACTAGCTCAGACAGATACGCAGTATTTT,TRBJ2-3,TRBD2,NA,16,TRBV11-2
CASSQSGTQNIQYF,TGTGCCAGCAGCCAGAGCGGGACCCAAAACATTCAGTACTTC,TRBJ2-4,TRBD2,few,14,TRBV3-1
CASRGDKPNEKLFF,TGTGCCAGCAGGGGGGACAAACCTAATGAAAAACTGTTTTTT,TRBJ1-4,NA,few,14,TRBV12-3/TRBV12-4
CASRSPTSFEQYF,TGTGCCAGCAGATCCCCTACTTCTTTCGAGCAGTACTTC,TRBJ2-7,NA,NA,13,TRBV28
CASSPEPGAGTQYF,TGTGCCAGCTCACCAGAACCCGGGGCGGGGACCCAGTACTTC,TRBJ2-5,NA,NA,14,TRBV18
CSVVATSASSYEQYF,TGCAGCGTTGTCGCCACTAGCGCCAGCTCCTACGAGCAGTACTTC,TRBJ2-7,TRBD2,NA,15,TRBV29-1
CAGRTRGGPRNEQFF,TGTGCCGGCAGGACCCGTGGGGGGCCGCGGAATGAGCAGTTCTTC,TRBJ2-1,NA,NA,15,TRBV12-3/TRBV12-4
CASSYSMQGSTEAFF,TGTGCCAGCAGTTACTCGATGCAGGGGAGCACTGAAGCTTTCTTT,TRBJ1-1,NA,NA,15,TRBV6-5
CSARDIRASQETQYF,TGCAGTGCTAGAGATATTCGGGCTAGCCAAGAGACCCAGTACTTC,TRBJ2-5,NA,NA,15,TRBV20-1
CARGATGKGDNEQFF,TGTGCCAGGGGCGCGACAGGGAAGGGTGATAATGAGCAGTTCTTC,TRBJ2-1,TRBD1,NA,15,TRBV6-5
CASSFSQYNEQFF,TGTGCCAGCAGTTTCTCTCAGTACAATGAGCAGTTCTTC,TRBJ2-1,NA,NA,13,TRBV28
CASSPSVWETEAFF,TGTGCCAGCAGCCCCTCTGTGTGGGAGACTGAAGCTTTCTTT,TRBJ1-1,NA,NA,14,TRBV7-3
CASSLLAGSPYEQYF,TGCGCCAGCAGCCTGCTAGCGGGCTCCCCCTACGAGCAGTACTTC,TRBJ2-7,TRBD2,few,15,TRBV4-1
CSAELGGNTEAFF,TGCAGTGCCGAACTAGGGGGGAACACTGAAGCTTTCTTT,TRBJ1-1,NA,NA,13,TRBV20-1
CARSRKEIAGRSEEQFF,TGTGCCAGAAGCCGAAAGGAAATAGCGGGACGATCAGAGGAGCAGTTCTTC,TRBJ2-1,TRBD2,NA,17,TRBV5-3
CASSLSHGSYNSPLHF,TGTGCCAGCAGCCTTTCCCACGGCTCCTATAATTCACCCCTCCACTTT,TRBJ1-6,NA,few,16,TRBV7-2
CASSQGKAGIHPGELFF,TGTGCCAGCAGCCAAGGAAAAGCCGGTATCCACCCGGGGGAGCTGTTTTTT,TRBJ2-2,NA,NA,17,TRBV4-2
CASKNLMGLSKNIQYF,TGTGCCAGCAAGAATTTAATGGGACTATCCAAAAACATTCAGTACTTC,TRBJ2-4,TRBD2,few,16,TRBV2
CSASPRHPAGVDETQYF,TGCAGTGCTAGCCCCCGGCACCCGGCAGGGGTCGATGAGACCCAGTACTTC,TRBJ2-5,NA,NA,17,TRBV20-1
CASSPQTGTYNEQFF,TGTGCCAGCAGCCCCCAGACAGGGACCTACAATGAGCAGTTCTTC,TRBJ2-1,TRBD1,NA,15,TRBV7-2
CASSQDYGQYNSPLHF,TGCGCCAGCAGCCAAGATTATGGACAGTATAATTCACCCCTCCACTTT,TRBJ1-6,NA,NA,16,TRBV4-1
CASSVEGTVAKNIQYF,TGTGCCAGCAGCGTAGAAGGGACGGTAGCCAAAAACATTCAGTACTTC,TRBJ2-4,NA,NA,16,TRBV9
CASSTQRERDEQFF,TGTGCCAGCAGCACCCAGCGGGAGAGGGATGAGCAGTTCTTC,TRBJ2-1,TRBD2,NA,14,TRBV9
CASSLGGGKGNEQFF,TGTGCCAGCAGCTTAGGCGGGGGGAAGGGCAATGAGCAGTTCTTC,TRBJ2-1,TRBD2,NA,15,TRBV7-3
CASSSRQQGANSPLHF,TGTGCCAGCTCATCACGACAACAGGGGGCCAATTCACCCCTCCACTTT,TRBJ1-6,TRBD1,few,16,TRBV18
CASSLGGSGKTYEQYF,TGTGCCAGCAGCTTAGGGGGTAGCGGGAAGACCTACGAGCAGTACTTC,TRBJ2-7,TRBD2,NA,16,TRBV7-9
CASSQGKPTETQYF,TGCGCCAGCAGCCAAGGGAAGCCGACAGAGACCCAGTACTTC,TRBJ2-5,NA,NA,14,TRBV5-1
CASSWYRISGANVLTF,TGTGCCAGCAGTTGGTACAGGATCTCTGGGGCCAACGTCCTGACTTTC,TRBJ2-6,NA,NA,16,TRBV28
CSARDGGKETQYF,TGCAGTGCTAGAGATGGAGGGAAAGAGACCCAGTACTTC,TRBJ2-5,NA,few,13,TRBV20-1
CASSLRGSYTEAFF,TGTGCCAGCAGTTTGAGGGGGTCATACACTGAAGCTTTCTTT,TRBJ1-1,NA,NA,14,TRBV28
CASSLEGEGNQPQHF,TGTGCCAGCAGCTTAGAAGGGGAAGGCAATCAGCCCCAGCATTTT,TRBJ1-5,NA,few,15,TRBV7-9
CSAEPSGRDTQYF,TGCAGTGCTGAACCTAGCGGGAGGGATACGCAGTATTTT,TRBJ2-3,TRBD2,NA,13,TRBV20-1
CASSQVHGGEQFF,TGTGCCAGCAGCCAAGTTCATGGGGGTGAGCAGTTCTTC,TRBJ2-1,NA,few,13,TRBV4-2
CASRPLATYEQYF,TGTGCCAGCAGACCTCTAGCAACCTACGAGCAGTACTTC,TRBJ2-7,NA,NA,13,TRBV6-2/TRBV6-3
CSARGGQENTEAFF,TGCAGTGCTAGGGGGGGTCAGGAGAACACTGAAGCTTTCTTT,TRBJ1-1,NA,few,14,TRBV20-1
CASSLSNGDYEQYF,TGTGCCAGCAGCTTATCCAACGGAGACTACGAGCAGTACTTC,TRBJ2-7,NA,few,14,TRBV11-2
CAISERQKDTQYF,TGTGCCATCAGTGAGCGACAGAAAGATACGCAGTATTTT,TRBJ2-3,NA,NA,13,TRBV10-3
CASSYGGGFSDEQFF,TGTGCCAGCAGTTACGGAGGAGGGTTTAGCGATGAGCAGTTCTTC,TRBJ2-1,NA,NA,15,TRBV6-5
CATSMGTGGEPLHF,TGTGCCACCAGCATGGGGACAGGGGGCGAACCCCTCCACTTT,TRBJ1-6,TRBD1,NA,14,TRBV15
CASSKPSGGAYEQYF,TGTGCCAGCAGTAAACCAAGCGGGGGGGCCTACGAGCAGTACTTC,TRBJ2-7,TRBD2,NA,15,TRBV6-5